This T cell receptor (beta chain) was retrieved from a study of T-cell reconstitution after alpha-beta-depleted transplantation in children. Study-level findings and limits: T-cell numbers and diversity one year post-transplant derived largely from freshly generated T cells.

The table lists this clonotype with many counts. Its antigen is not identified. Unique molecular identifiers were used to barcode this TCRbeta library. TCRdb re-derived calls from the PCR reads in MiXCR, one entry per CDR3 protein. The sample comprises approximately 630,000 distinct CDR3 sequences, under 15% of which are singletons, and roughly 0.84% rests with the top ten. This CDR3 spans 15 amino acids. Per the germline V gene, CDR1 is MGHRA and CDR2 is YSYEKL. V was shortened by 0 bases and J by 13 bases, with 21 bases between the two germline ends. The origin of this receptor is a girl aged 2 to 9 with congenital amegakaryocytic thrombocytopenia, due to receive a stem cell transplant. Here the sequenced sample was PBMCs, taken before TCRalphabeta/CD19-depleted stem cell transplant. This chain connects TRBV4-1 to TRBJ1-2; no clear D. CDR3 bases: TGCGCCAGCAGCCAAGACCCACGGGTTGTGTTGGGTTGCACCTTC. It yields the protein CASSQDPRVVLGCTF.